This T cell receptor (beta chain) was retrieved from a study of blood T cell repertoires in COVID-19. Generated by immunoSEQ multiplex PCR, the TCRdb table keeps only in-frame clones and is missing some. Of under 80,000 clones in the sample, around three quarters were seen once. CDR3 length: 15 amino acids. J gave up 7 bases and V 6 bases, and 11 bases lay outside the gene matches. CDR1 MNHEY and CDR2 SMNVEV come from the germline V gene (reference sequence). Material for sequencing was peripheral blood. The TCR sequence derives from a human donor in a cohort sampled during active COVID-19. The chain links TRBV27 to TRBJ1-5; TRBD1 matches at 8 bases. CDR3 nucleotide sequence: TGTGCCAGCAGCCCCGAGGCAGGGGGCTGGCAGCCCCAGCATTTT. Translating gives CASSPEAGGWQPQHF.